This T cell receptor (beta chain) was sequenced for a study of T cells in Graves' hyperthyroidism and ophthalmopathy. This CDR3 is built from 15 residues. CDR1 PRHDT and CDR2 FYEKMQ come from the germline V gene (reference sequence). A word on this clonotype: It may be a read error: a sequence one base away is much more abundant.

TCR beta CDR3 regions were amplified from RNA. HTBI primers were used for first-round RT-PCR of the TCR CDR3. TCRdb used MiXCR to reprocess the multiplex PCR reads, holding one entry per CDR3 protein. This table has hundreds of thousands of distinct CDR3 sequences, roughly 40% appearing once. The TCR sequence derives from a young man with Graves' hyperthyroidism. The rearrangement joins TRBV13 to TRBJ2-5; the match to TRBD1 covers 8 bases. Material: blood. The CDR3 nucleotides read TGTGCCAACAGCCCCCGACAGGGGAATCAAGAGACCCAGTACTTC. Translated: CANSPRQGNQETQYF. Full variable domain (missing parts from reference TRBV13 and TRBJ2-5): AAGVIQSPRHLIKEKRETATLKCYPIPRHDTVYWYQQGPGQDPQFLISFYEKMQSDKGSIPDRFSAQQFSDYHSELNMSSLELGDSALYFCANSPRQGNQETQYFGPGTRLLVL.